This TCR beta chain was documented in a study of Graves' ophthalmopathy and Graves' hyperthyroidism (dated by TCRdb to the late 2010s). Background on the whole study: Peripheral blood was collected at initial diagnosis, prior to any treatment. An independent validation cohort comprised some 18 hyperthyroidism patients and about 16 patients who later progressed from hyperthyroidism to ophthalmopathy. To explore V-J signatures that separate ophthalmopathy from hyperthyroidism, a discovery set of approximately 100 patients was enrolled, consisting of roughly 45 with ophthalmopathy and some 59 with stable hyperthyroidism. Once sampling was done, hyperthyroidism patients were given methimazole at a starting dose of 30 mg daily, while ophthalmopathy patients were given high-dose intravenous methylprednisolone. In total, over 130 blood samples were TCR-sequenced: fewer than 50 ophthalmopathy, around 75 hyperthyroidism and some 17 hyperthyroidism-to-ophthalmopathy patients. In roughly 6 hyperthyroidism patients, the T-cell repertoire of thyroid tissue was compared with the T-cell repertoire of blood. TCR beta repertoire signatures were used to distinguish Graves' ophthalmopathy from Graves' hyperthyroidism and to predict progression to ophthalmopathy.

Overall study outcomes, separate from this receptor: No statistical method was used to set the sample size in advance, and the investigators knew which group each participant was assigned to. In cross-validation, the 13-signature model distinguished ophthalmopathy from stable hyperthyroidism with less than 90% sensitivity and around 84% specificity, while in the test set the corresponding values were about 79% and 69%. Most expanded thyroid clonotypes with frequency above 0.001 were also detected in blood, suggesting blood repertoires may reflect the thyroid immune response. In validation, the model predicted ophthalmopathy progression with 55% to 71% sensitivity and less than 80% specificity; more than ten predicted patients were CT-confirmed with GO in a median of about 6.1 months.

The CDR3 numbers 14 residues from cysteine through phenylalanine. The entry retains the CDR3 DNA only, 42 bases that are in frame from base 1. CDR1 LNHDA and CDR2 SQIVND were looked up in the germline V gene (reference sequence). V is reduced by 10 bases and J by 6 bases, leaving a spacing of 19 bases between them. For repertoire sequencing, TCR beta CDR3 regions were amplified from RNA transcripts. A first-round RT-PCR used HTBI primers with the Qiagen OneStep RT-PCR kit, followed by a second-round multiplex PCR, size selection and purification. Libraries were sequenced paired-end with 100 bp reads on an Illumina HiSeq2000. In the source study's methods: SOAPnuke was used to process the reads, throwing out any read that had adapters, had uncalled bases, had a mean Phred below 15, or lacked an exact constant-primer or identifier match. High-quality paired reads were merged with COPE v1.2.5. Each unique nucleotide sequence was treated as a clonotype, and MiTCR v1.1 was used to align the clonotypes to the IMGT TRB V, D and J references. Analysis was restricted to V-J combinations with a frequency above 0.0001, which covered 99.2% of repertoires. A TCR clonal expansion and chaos score per V-J combination was defined as the ratio of F50 clonal expansion to chaos observed in the TCRdist matrix. Welch's t-statistics and random forest were used to reduce features to some 13 V-J combinations, which were fed into a naive Bayes classifier. The similarity between thyroid and blood repertoires was quantified using the Morisita-Horn index. TCRdb reran the public reads through fastp at Q25 and MiXCR, keeping productive beta chains. Entries that share a CDR3 protein sequence are merged under the most common genes and DNA. TCRdb's processing, not the authors', yielded these V and J calls. This sample has about 740,000 distinct CDR3 sequences in its table, and approximately 40% of those were observed once. Approximately 46% of the sample is in the top ten clones.

This clonotype was seen at least ten times. Its antigen remains unidentified. No clone much larger than this one lies a single base away; base qualities are absent. Ophthalmopathy patients had moderately to severely active disease, Clinical Activity Score of at least 3, NOSPECS grade of at least 4, and disease duration under 3 months. Anyone with other autoimmune diseases, uncontrolled infections, pregnancy or lactation was excluded from the study. Clinical symptoms, serum thyroxine, TRAb, thyroid ultrasound and orbital computed tomography formed the basis of the diagnosis. PBMCs were isolated from 7.5 to 10 ml of fresh peripheral blood by Ficoll-Paque density gradient centrifugation. Trizol reagent was used to extract the total RNA, and its quality was then checked on an Agilent 2100 Bioanalyzer.

The receptor comes from an adult man with Graves' ophthalmopathy. Sequenced sample: peripheral blood. The chain was built from TRBV19 and TRBJ1-5; no D gene is confidently identified. The bases read TGTGCCACCAAAACGGTGGGTGAGGGTCAGCCCCAGCATTTT. Translation gives CATKTVGEGQPQHF.